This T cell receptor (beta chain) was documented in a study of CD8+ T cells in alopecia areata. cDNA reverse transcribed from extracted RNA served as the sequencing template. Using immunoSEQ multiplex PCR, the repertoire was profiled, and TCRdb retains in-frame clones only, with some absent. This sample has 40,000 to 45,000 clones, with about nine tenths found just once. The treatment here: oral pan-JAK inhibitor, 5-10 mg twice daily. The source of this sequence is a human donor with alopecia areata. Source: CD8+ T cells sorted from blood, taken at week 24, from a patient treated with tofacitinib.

CDR3 DNA: TGTGCCAGCAGTCCATGGGAGGGGGAGGGGAACGAGCAGTACTTC. This codes for CASSPWEGEGNEQYF. The V gene is TRBV25-1, the J gene TRBJ2-7; D perhaps matches TRBD2 (7 bases). Germline V gene sequence: CDR1 MGHDK, CDR2 SYGVNS. V was shortened by 5 bases and J by 5 bases, with 19 bases between the two germline ends. CDR3 length: 15 residues.